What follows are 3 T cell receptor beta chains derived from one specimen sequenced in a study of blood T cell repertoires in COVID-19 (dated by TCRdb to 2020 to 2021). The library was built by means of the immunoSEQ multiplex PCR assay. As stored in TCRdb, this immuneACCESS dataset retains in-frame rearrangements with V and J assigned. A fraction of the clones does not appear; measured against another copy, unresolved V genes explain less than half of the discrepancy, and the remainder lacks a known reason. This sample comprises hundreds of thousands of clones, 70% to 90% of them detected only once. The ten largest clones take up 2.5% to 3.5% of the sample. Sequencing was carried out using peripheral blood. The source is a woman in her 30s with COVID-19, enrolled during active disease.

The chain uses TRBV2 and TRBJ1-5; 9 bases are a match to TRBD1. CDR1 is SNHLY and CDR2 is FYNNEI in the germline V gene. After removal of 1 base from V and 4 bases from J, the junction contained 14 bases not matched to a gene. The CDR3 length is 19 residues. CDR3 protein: CASSEDFPPGQGLNQPQHF. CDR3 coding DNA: TGTGCCAGCAGTGAAGACTTTCCTCCGGGACAGGGTTTAAATCAGCCCCAGCATTTT. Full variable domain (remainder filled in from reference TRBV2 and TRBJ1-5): EPEVTQTPSHQVTQMGQEVILRCVPISNHLYFYWYRQILGQKVEFLVSFYNNEISEKSEIFDDQFSVERPDGSNFTLKIRSTKLEDSAMYFCASSEDFPPGQGLNQPQHFGDGTRLSIL.

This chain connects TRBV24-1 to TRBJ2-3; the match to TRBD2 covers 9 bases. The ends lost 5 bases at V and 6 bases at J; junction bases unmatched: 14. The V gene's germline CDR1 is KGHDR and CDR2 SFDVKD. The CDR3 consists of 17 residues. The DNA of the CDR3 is TGTGCCACCAGTGTAAGGTGGGCTAGCGGGGAGGGGGATACGCAGTATTTT. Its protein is CATSVRWASGEGDTQYF.

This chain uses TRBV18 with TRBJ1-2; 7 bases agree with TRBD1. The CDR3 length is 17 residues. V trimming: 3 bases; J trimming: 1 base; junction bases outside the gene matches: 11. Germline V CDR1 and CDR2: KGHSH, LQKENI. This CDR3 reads CASSPLGAGTDNYGYTF. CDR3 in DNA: TGTGCCAGCTCACCTCTCGGAGCTGGGACAGATAACTATGGCTACACCTTC.